The table lists the clone carrying this TCR beta chain with many counts. A sample-barcoded 5' primer and a J-beta primer mix were used in a second PCR of roughly 7 to 11 cycles. TCRdb processed the 5' RACE reads anew with MiXCR; each CDR3 protein has one entry. Altogether 900,000 to 950,000 distinct CDR3 sequences are present, 25% to 35% being singletons, with the ten largest covering 10%. CDR3 length: 16 amino acids. V was cut by 4 bases and J by 0 bases, with 15 bases left in between. Germline lookup yields CDR1 SQVTM and CDR2 ANQGSEA. These data originate in a study of blood T cells in healthy people across ages. The same specimen was also included in a second study, on T cells of mothers and their children.

The gene calls are TRBV29-1 and TRBJ1-4, with D tentatively TRBD1 (6 bases). Sequencing input: blood. This receptor was taken from a woman aged 40 to 50 in good health. The CDR3 nucleotides are TGCAGCGTTGGCTGGGGGCGAGGGGCAACTAATGAAAAACTGTTTTTT. Protein product: CSVGWGRGATNEKLFF.